This note documents a single TCR beta chain sequence. This sample is part of a study of cytomegalovirus exposure and HLA in healthy donors. PCR amplification relied on 60 Vbeta primers (plus 13 Jbeta primers). Method: immunoSEQ multiplex PCR; TCRdb's copy keeps in-frame clones and lacks some. The sample records 80,000 to 95,000 clones, approximately 70% being singletons. The sequencing sample was made of PBMCs. This TCR came from a woman aged 45-65 years in good health and CMV-seropositive.

This chain's CDR3 is CASSSSGTDTDTQYF. CDR3 sequence (DNA): TGCGCCAGCAGCTCGTCCGGGACTGACACAGATACGCAGTATTTT. The chain is built from TRBV5-1 and TRBJ2-3; weak D call: TRBD2 (6 bases). The CDR3 sequence is 15 residues long. The germline CDR1 and CDR2 sequences are SGHRS and YFSETQ. V was shortened by 3 bases and J by 2 bases, with 13 bases between the two germline ends.